Here is one TCR beta chain with its context. Antigen specificity is unknown. The junction departs from germline at one end; a sequencing error may be responsible. The sample belongs to a study of blood T cells in healthy people across ages. With a J-beta primer mix and a sample-barcoded 5' primer, a second PCR ran 7 to 11 cycles. Unique molecular identifiers of 12 random nucleotides labeled each cDNA. TCRdb passed the 5' RACE reads through MiXCR, listing each CDR3 protein once. The sample lists 550,000 to 800,000 distinct CDR3 sequences, approximately 29% occurring once. Germline assignment: CDR1 SSHAT and CDR2 FNYEAQ (reference sequence). The CDR3 loop spans 15 amino acids. Study-wide points: Relative to aged donors, long-lived donors carried more naive CD4+ cells and displayed higher diversity.

The chain employs TRBV7-7 and TRBJ2-1, with 10 positions matching TRBD1. The specimen was blood. The TCR comes from an elderly woman in good health. CDR3 residues: CASSIGTGEHNEQFF. The CDR3 DNA sequence: TGTGCTAGCAGCATCGGGACAGGGGAGCACAATGAGCAGTTCTTC. Filled out from reference TRBV7-7 and TRBJ2-1, the complete variable domain reads GAGVSQSPRYKVTKRGQDVTLRCDPISSHATLYWYQQALGQGPEFLTYFNYEAQPDKSGLPSDRFSAERPEGSISTLTIQRTEQRDSAMYRCASSIGTGEHNEQFFGPGTRLTVL.